Listed here are 2 T cell receptor beta chains from one sample, sequenced in a study of blood T cell repertoires in COVID-19. Repertoires were generated with immunoSEQ multiplex PCR, while TCRdb's copy carries only in-frame clones and drops some. The sample lists around 120,000 clones, more than 60% seen once, with 2% to 2.5% in the top ten. Material: peripheral blood. These receptors were collected from a woman between 70 and 85 years old with acute or convalescent COVID-19.

The chain joins TRBV3-1 (or the pseudogene TRBV3-2) to TRBJ2-5; TRBD2 matches at 9 bases. CDR3 length: 16 residues. Germline loops: CDR1 LGHDT, CDR2 YNNKEL (reference sequence). J lost 3 bases, V lost 1 base, and 6 bases had no gene match. The CDR3 nucleotides are TGTGCCAGCAGCCAAGGGCGCTCTAGCGGGGAAGAGACCCAGTACTTC. This sequence encodes CASSQGRSSGEETQYF.

The chain carries TRBV19 and TRBJ2-7, with D tentatively TRBD1 (6 bases). Trimming took 4 bases from V and 2 from J, leaving 12 bases between them. Per the germline V gene, CDR1 is LNHDA and CDR2 is SQIVND (reference sequence). This CDR3 has 14 amino acids. CDR3 residues: CASSTNRAPYEQYF. CDR3 DNA: TGTGCCAGTAGTACCAACAGGGCACCCTACGAGCAGTACTTC.